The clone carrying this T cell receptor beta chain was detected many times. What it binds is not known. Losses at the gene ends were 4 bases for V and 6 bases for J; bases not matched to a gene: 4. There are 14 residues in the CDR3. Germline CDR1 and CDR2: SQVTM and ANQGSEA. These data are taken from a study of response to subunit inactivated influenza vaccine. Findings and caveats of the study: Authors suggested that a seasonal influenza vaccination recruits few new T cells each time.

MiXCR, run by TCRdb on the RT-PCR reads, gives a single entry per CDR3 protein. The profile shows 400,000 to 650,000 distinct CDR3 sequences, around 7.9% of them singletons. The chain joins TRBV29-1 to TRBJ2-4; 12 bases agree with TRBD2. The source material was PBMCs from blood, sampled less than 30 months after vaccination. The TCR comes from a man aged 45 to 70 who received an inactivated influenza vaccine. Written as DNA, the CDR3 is TGCAGCGTTGCGACTAGCGGGAGTACAAACATTCAGTACTTC. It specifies CSVATSGSTNIQYF.